This T cell receptor beta chain was sequenced in a study of response to subunit inactivated influenza vaccine. Study results and caveats: T cells newly recruited by each seasonal influenza vaccination are few, the authors suggested.

A word on this clonotype: Antigen unknown.

CDR3 size: 14 residues. V was cut by 0 bases and J by 12 bases, with 12 bases left in between. Germline values: CDR1 LGHNA, CDR2 YNFKEQ. TCRdb fed the RT-PCR reads into MiXCR, producing one record per CDR3 protein. Altogether about 480,000 distinct CDR3 sequences are present, around 25% being singletons, with the ten largest covering under 2.5%. This TCR came from a man aged 50 to 60 who received an inactivated influenza vaccine. V gene TRBV4-2 combines with J gene TRBJ1-6; D might be TRBD1 (5 bases). The material sequenced was CD4+ T cells sorted from PBMCs, taken more than 4 days after vaccination. The CDR3 region has the DNA TGTGCCAGCAGCCAAGAGAGTCAGGGAGGACCCCTCCACTTT. The encoded protein is CASSQESQGGPLHF.